Reported below is one T cell receptor beta chain. Its antigen is still unknown. This specimen belongs to a study of T cell responses to AZD1222 COVID-19 vaccine. Across the study: Second-dose recipients at about 4 or about 12 weeks were treated as one pooled group. Study-level findings and limits: Repertoires were obtained only post-peak T cell response. Among the donors, most were white British and more were female, and clonal diversity was possibly underestimated. Just a handful of AZD1222 recipients tested seropositive at baseline.

Germline values: CDR1 MGHDK, CDR2 SYGVNS. The V gene lost 6 bases and the J gene lost 8 bases, with 13 bases spanning the gap. CDR3 length equals 12 residues. Sequencing used immunoSEQ multiplex PCR; TCRdb keeps in-frame clones, though not all of them. The sample yields 50,000 or so clones, about 90% seen once. Sequencing used peripheral blood, obtained on day 0 of AZD1222 vaccination. This TCR came from an adult in good health. The chain has TRBV25-1 and TRBJ1-2; no reliable D call. The CDR3 sequence: CASSEYPEGYTF. CDR3 sequence (DNA): TGTGCCAGCAGCGAGTACCCAGAAGGCTACACCTTC.